A selection of T cell receptor beta chains follows, all from one sample in a study of blood T cell repertoires in COVID-19. The data were produced by immunoSEQ multiplex PCR, yet TCRdb's version contains in-frame clones alone and is incomplete. The data contain about 200,000 clones, almost 90% of them singletons. Sequenced: peripheral blood. The receptors originated from a man in his fifties or sixties with acute or convalescent COVID-19. CDR3s include the opening cysteine and the closing phenylalanine or tryptophan. A D gene is named only where the DNA matches it firmly. Some rows mark clone size as missing; the rest say once, few, many or name a class of expanded clone.

v_gene,j_gene,abundance,d_gene,CDR3nt,CDR3aa
TRBV9,TRBJ2-2,NA,NA,TGTGCCAGCAGCGTAGTTACAGCGAACACCGGGGAGCTGTTTTTT,CASSVVTANTGELFF
TRBV7-9,TRBJ2-1,NA,NA,TGTGCCAGCAGTGATCCGGTTAGCTCCTACAATGAGCAGTTCTTC,CASSDPVSSYNEQFF
TRBV2,TRBJ2-5,NA,TRBD2,TGTGCCAGCAGTGAAGTTAGCGGGGGGGCGGCAGAGACCCAGTACTTC,CASSEVSGGAAETQYF
TRBV3-1/TRBV3-2,TRBJ2-5,NA,TRBD2,TGTGCCAGCAGCCCCCCCGGGGGGGCAGGAGAGACCCAGTACTTC,CASSPPGGAGETQYF
TRBV28,TRBJ1-6,NA,TRBD1,TGTGCCAGCAGTTTCTTGGACAGGGATAATTCACCCCTCCACTTT,CASSFLDRDNSPLHF
TRBV19,TRBJ1-4,NA,NA,TGTGCCAGTAGACAGACAGGAACTAATGAAAAACTGTTTTTT,CASRQTGTNEKLFF
TRBV4-1,TRBJ2-5,once,TRBD1,TGCGCCAGCAGCCAAGGCAGGGGGCGGGAGACCCAGTACTTC,CASSQGRGRETQYF
TRBV7-2,TRBJ2-2,NA,TRBD1,TGTGCCAGCAGCTTAGTGGGGACAGGGGGCACCGGGGAGCTGTTTTTT,CASSLVGTGGTGELFF
TRBV6-5,TRBJ1-2,NA,NA,TGTGCCAGCAGTACCCCAGACAGGCTCTATGGCTACACCTTC,CASSTPDRLYGYTF
TRBV3-1/TRBV3-2,TRBJ2-1,NA,NA,TGTGCCAGCAGCCGACCCGGTACTATGAATGAGCAGTTCTTC,CASSRPGTMNEQFF
TRBV4-1,TRBJ1-4,NA,NA,TGCGCCAGCAGCCAAGATGCGGGTCTAAGTCGTCAAAAACTGTTTTTT,CASSQDAGLSRQKLFF
TRBV28,TRBJ2-7,NA,TRBD2,TGTGCCAGCAGTTTATTTAAGCGGGAGGTGGCCGAGCAGTACTTC,CASSLFKREVAEQYF
TRBV5-1,TRBJ2-5,NA,NA,TGCGCCAGCAGCTTGCCGGGAGAAGAGACCCAGTACTTC,CASSLPGEETQYF
TRBV5-5,TRBJ1-1,few,NA,TGTGCCAGCAGCTTGGCGGGTGGTCCGAACACTGAAGCTTTCTTT,CASSLAGGPNTEAFF
TRBV5-1,TRBJ1-2,NA,TRBD1,TGCGCCAGCAGCCGGACAGGGGTCGCCTATGGCTACACCTTC,CASSRTGVAYGYTF
TRBV6-2/TRBV6-3,TRBJ2-2,NA,TRBD2,TGTGCCAGCAGCCGACCGGGACTAGTGGCCGGGGAGCTGTTTTTT,CASSRPGLVAGELFF
TRBV7-2,TRBJ2-1,NA,NA,TGTGCCAGCAGCTTACTGGGGGGCTCCTACAATGAGCAGTTCTTC,CASSLLGGSYNEQFF
TRBV2,TRBJ2-1,once,TRBD1,TGTGCCAGCAGGGGGACAGGGCATAATCTCTTC,CASRGTGHNLF
TRBV29-1,TRBJ2-1,few,TRBD2,TGCAGCGTCCGACTCAGCGGGGGCTCCTACAATGAGCAGTTCTTC,CSVRLSGGSYNEQFF
TRBV29-1,TRBJ2-7,once,TRBD2,TGCAGCGTGGGACTAGCGAGTACCTACGAGCAGTACTTC,CSVGLASTYEQYF
TRBV19,TRBJ1-5,few,NA,TGTGCCAGTAGTGACAGATACAATCAGCCCCAGCATTTT,CASSDRYNQPQHF
TRBV6-2/TRBV6-3,TRBJ2-2,NA,TRBD2,TGTGCCAGCAGTTACTCGGGGGGACTAGCGGGATCCGGGGAGCTGTTTTTT,CASSYSGGLAGSGELFF